A single sample is the source of the 8 T cell receptor beta chains below, sequenced in a study of blood T cell repertoires in COVID-19. Sequencing used immunoSEQ multiplex PCR; TCRdb keeps in-frame clones, though not all of them. The table has more than 45,000 clones, approximately 86% seen once. The source material was peripheral blood. These receptors all stem from a human donor with active COVID-19. The donor label of this sample is uncertain.

This sequence joins TRBV7-9 and TRBJ1-1; D remains ambiguous. The germline CDR1 and CDR2 sequences are SEHNR and FQNEAQ (reference sequence). The CDR3 runs to 14 residues. V lost 3 bases, J lost 1 base, and 9 bases lay in between. CDR3 sequence (DNA): TGTGCCAGCAGCTTCAACCCCAGGAACACTGAAGCTTTCTTT. Amino acid sequence: CASSFNPRNTEAFF.

The chain couples TRBV3-1 (or the pseudogene TRBV3-2) to TRBJ2-1; 10 positions agree with TRBD2. The V segment lost 9 bases and the J segment 0 bases; nucleotides outside the gene matches: 11. Germline CDR1 LGHDT, CDR2 YNNKEL (reference sequence). The CDR3 sequence is 17 residues long. The CDR3 sequence is CASHVREREGSYNEQFF. CDR3 DNA sequence: TGTGCCAGTCACGTTAGGGAGCGGGAGGGCTCCTACAATGAGCAGTTCTTC.

The chain carries TRBV2 and TRBJ2-7, with D unclear. Germline V gives CDR1 SNHLY, CDR2 FYNNEI. The CDR3 runs 12 residues. V lost 0 bases and J 3 bases, leaving 3 bases between the germline ends. CDR3 in DNA: TGTGCCAGCAGTGAAGCCTACTACGAGCAGTACTTC. Amino acids: CASSEAYYEQYF.

V and J are TRBV30 and TRBJ1-4; D remains ambiguous. Trimming removed 2 bases at V and 7 bases at J, with 11 bases between. The CDR3 totals 13 residues. The germline CDR1 and CDR2 sequences are GTSNPN and SVGIG (reference sequence). The CDR3 reads CAWSPGRGEKLFF. As DNA, the CDR3 is TGTGCCTGGAGTCCCGGTCGGGGTGAAAAACTGTTTTTT. Using reference TRBV30 and TRBJ1-4 for the parts outside the CDR3, the full variable domain is SQTIHQWPATLVQPVGSPLSLECTVEGTSNPNLYWYRQAAGRGLQLLFYSVGIGQISSEVPQNLSASRPQDRQFILSSKKLLLSDSGFYLCAWSPGRGEKLFFGSGTQLSVL.

The chain is built from TRBV9 and TRBJ2-7; TRBD1 matches 9 bases. Germline V gene sequence: CDR1 SGDLS, CDR2 YYNGEE. This CDR3 comprises 14 residues. V was pared by 4 bases and J by 6 bases, with 8 bases of the junction left unmatched. CDR3 in DNA: TGTGCCAGCAGCCCTCAGGGACAGGGTCCCGAGCAGTACTTC. Translating it yields CASSPQGQGPEQYF.

The chain uses TRBV28 and TRBJ1-5, with 9 positions matching TRBD1. V trimming: 6 bases; J trimming: 4 bases; junction bases outside the gene matches: 4. Looked up from germline, CDR1 is MDHEN and CDR2 is SYDVKM. The CDR3 runs 14 residues. The CDR3 sequence: CASSFGTGNQPQHF. CDR3 nucleotide sequence: TGTGCCAGCAGCTTTGGGACAGGGAATCAGCCCCAGCATTTT.

This clone was seen once. Written as DNA, the CDR3 is TGTGCCAGCAGCCAATTCTCTCCCGGGGAGCTGTTTTTT. Amino acid sequence: CASSQFSPGELFF. The chain employs TRBV4-2 and TRBJ2-2; unclear D gene. The length of the CDR3 is 13 residues. Germline CDR1 reads LGHNA; CDR2 reads YNFKEQ. Trimming took 2 bases from V and 6 from J, leaving 7 bases between them.

The chain couples TRBV24-1 to TRBJ2-1; possibly TRBD2 for D (6 bases). The CDR3 spans 14 residues. Trimming cost V 7 bases and J 6 bases, with 15 bases left between them. Germline values: CDR1 KGHDR, CDR2 SFDVKD. The DNA for the CDR3 is TGTGCCACCAGCCGGGGCTACGGGGGCAATGAGCAGTTCTTC. Amino acids: CATSRGYGGNEQFF.